The 25 T cell receptor beta chains in this list originate from one sample, sequenced in a study of CD8 T cells in ankylosing spondylitis. TCRdb re-derived calls from the 5' RACE reads in MiXCR, one entry per CDR3 protein. The sample lists over 600,000 distinct CDR3 sequences; 15% to 20% were seen once. For these receptors, no antigen is known. The study, taken as a whole, reports: Typical of ankylosing spondylitis blood, it appeared, was a TCR beta motif of roughly eight highly homologous variants.

Material: blood, either unsorted or a sorted T cell fraction (not recorded which). The source is a male donor with ankylosing spondylitis.

V is TRBV29-1 and J is TRBJ2-4; TRBD2 matches 9 bases. Losses at the gene ends were 1 base for V and 6 bases for J; bases not matched to a gene: 4. Per the germline V gene, CDR1 is SQVTM and CDR2 is ANQGSEA. This CDR3 contains 14 residues. The CDR3 DNA sequence: TGCAGCGTTGAAGCAGCGGGGGGTAGAAACATTCAGTACTTC. Amino acids: CSVEAAGGRNIQYF. The full variable domain, completed using reference TRBV29-1 and TRBJ2-4, is SAVISQKPSRDICQRGTSLTIQCQVDSQVTMMFWYRQQPGQSLTLIATANQGSEATYESGFVIDKFPISRPNLTFSTLTVSNMSPEDSSIYLCSVEAAGGRNIQYFGAGTRLSVL.

This clonotype has a handful of counts. The gene calls are TRBV27 and TRBJ2-3; D is possibly TRBD2 (5 bases). Germline V gives CDR1 MNHEY, CDR2 SMNVEV (reference sequence). Trimming removed 2 bases at V and 2 bases at J, with 11 bases between. This CDR3 has 15 amino acids. CDR3 in DNA: TGTGCCAGCAGTTTACTGCTCGACTACACAGATACGCAGTATTTT. Its protein product is CASSLLLDYTDTQYF.

The table lists this clonotype with a few counts. The chain combines TRBV7-6 with TRBJ2-1, with D maybe TRBD2 (6 bases). CDR1 is SGHVS, CDR2 FNYEAQ, per germline. The CDR3 spans 14 residues. V dropped 2 bases and J dropped 9 bases, with 14 bases sitting between them. In DNA, the CDR3 is TGTGCCAGCAGCTTATCCGGGGGTGGAGGTGAGCAGTTCTTC. Protein sequence: CASSLSGGGGEQFF. Supplemented by reference TRBV7-6 and TRBJ2-1, the full variable domain reads GAGVSQSPRYKVTKRGQDVALRCDPISGHVSLYWYRQALGQGPEFLTYFNYEAQQDKSGLPNDRFSAERPEGSISTLTIQRTEQRDSAMYRCASSLSGGGGEQFFGPGTRLTVL.

This clonotype was seen more than once but under ten times. V gene TRBV27 combines with J gene TRBJ2-1; D possibly corresponds to TRBD2 (5 bases). The germline CDR1 and CDR2 sequences are MNHEY and SMNVEV (reference sequence). Trimming took 5 bases from V and 0 from J, leaving 11 bases between them. This CDR3 region has 15 residues. CDR3 in DNA: TGTGCCAGCAGTCCCATGGGGAGCTCCTACAATGAGCAGTTCTTC. Its translation is CASSPMGSSYNEQFF.

There are a few counts of this clonotype. The chain recombines TRBV20-1 with TRBJ1-2, with a weak D call TRBD1 (6 bases). The CDR3 runs 13 residues. CDR1 is DFQATT and CDR2 is SNEGSKA in the germline V gene (reference sequence). V was pared by 2 bases and J by 4 bases, with 11 bases between. CDR3 DNA: TGCAGTGCTAGACAGGGGAATACCTATGGCTACACCTTC. It translates to CSARQGNTYGYTF.

The CDR3 sequence is CSASTGYEQYF. Written as DNA, the CDR3 is TGCAGTGCTAGTACGGGGTACGAGCAGTACTTC. J is TRBJ2-7 and V is TRBV20-1; a weak D match, TRBD2 (5 bases). The CDR3 contains 11 residues. Looked up from germline, CDR1 is DFQATT and CDR2 is SNEGSKA (reference sequence). V shed 3 bases and J shed 4 bases, with 7 bases lying between them.

This clonotype was seen many times. V gene TRBV12-3 or TRBV12-4 combines with J gene TRBJ1-1; TRBD1 is a possible D gene (5 bases). CDR3 length equals 13 residues. V lost 2 bases to trimming and J lost 4 bases, with 8 bases between them. The CDR3 reads CASSLLGVTEAFF. The CDR3 DNA follows: TGTGCCAGCAGTTTACTGGGGGTCACTGAAGCTTTCTTT.

With respect to this clonotype: As the CDR3 is not closed by the conserved phenylalanine or tryptophan, this likely results from a read error. V usage is TRBV5-1 and J usage is TRBJ1-1; D is perhaps TRBD1 (6 bases). V gave up 0 bases and J gave up 2 bases, with 11 bases separating them. The CDR3 runs 15 residues. The germline V gene has CDR1 SGHRS and CDR2 YFSETQ. CDR3 sequence: CASSLGGGLNTEAFS. The CDR3 nucleotides read TGCGCCAGCAGCTTGGGAGGGGGGTTAAACACTGAAGCTTTCTCT.

This clonotype has at least ten counts. Germline and junction disagree at one end, which may indicate a read error. V gene TRBV20-1 combines with J gene TRBJ1-2, with 12 nucleotides matching TRBD1. CDR1 and CDR2 (germline): DFQATT, SNEGSKA (reference sequence). The CDR3 spans 14 residues. DNA for the CDR3: TGCAGTGCTAGCCCGGGACAGGGGGCCAAACGGAGGTTATTC. Translation gives CSASPGQGAKRRLF.

This clonotype has at least ten counts. The chain has TRBV29-1 and TRBJ2-1; 11 bases fit TRBD2. Trimming took 6 bases from V and 4 from J; bases not matched to a gene: 5. Looked up from germline, CDR1 is SQVTM and CDR2 is ANQGSEA. The CDR3 sequence is 14 residues long. The CDR3 sequence is CSVGTSGVYNEQFF. DNA of the CDR3: TGCAGCGTGGGGACTAGCGGTGTTTACAATGAGCAGTTCTTC.

The chain employs TRBV5-1 and TRBJ2-1, with D uncertain. The ends were cut back, 7 bases at V and 0 bases at J, with 17 bases in the middle. The length of the CDR3 is 16 residues. Germline V gene data show CDR1 as SGHRS and CDR2 as YFSETQ. The DNA of the CDR3 is TGCGCCAGCCGACTTTTGGGGATGAGCTCCTACAATGAGCAGTTCTTC. It encodes CASRLLGMSSYNEQFF.

This clonotype has more than one count but fewer than ten. The V gene is TRBV7-8, the J gene TRBJ2-3; D is ambiguous. CDR1 and CDR2 (germline): SGHVS, FQNEAQ. This CDR3 is 15 amino acids long. V lost 3 bases to trimming and J lost 2 bases, with 12 bases between them. The CDR3 spells CASSFDGSATDTQYF. DNA for the CDR3: TGTGCCAGCAGCTTCGACGGGTCGGCCACAGATACGCAGTATTTT. Complete variable domain (other parts from reference TRBV7-8 and TRBJ2-3): GAGVSQSPRYKVAKRGQDVALRCDPISGHVSLFWYQQALGQGPEFLTYFQNEAQLDKSGLPSDRFFAERPEGSVSTLKIQRTQQEDSAVYLCASSFDGSATDTQYFGPGTRLTVL.

The sample holds a few counts of this clonotype. The chain has TRBV2 and TRBJ2-7; D remains unclear. The V gene lost 0 bases and the J gene lost 3 bases, with 9 bases spanning the gap. Germline values: CDR1 SNHLY, CDR2 FYNNEI. The CDR3 runs 14 residues. This CDR3 reads CASSEAAEYYEQYF. As DNA, the CDR3 is TGTGCCAGCAGTGAAGCGGCAGAATACTACGAGCAGTACTTC.

This clonotype was observed a few times. The chain couples TRBV4-1 to TRBJ2-7; 7 nucleotides align to TRBD2. J was trimmed by 3 bases and V by 4 bases; bases with no gene match: 6. The CDR3 runs 14 residues. Germline V gene sequence: CDR1 MGHRA, CDR2 YSYEKL. The CDR3 is CASSPLAAHYEQYF. As DNA, the CDR3 is TGCGCCAGCAGCCCCCTAGCGGCACACTACGAGCAGTACTTC.

J is TRBJ1-5 and V is TRBV6-1; 7 bases agree with TRBD1. J gave up 7 bases and V 2 bases, and 11 bases lay outside the gene matches. This CDR3 comprises 16 residues. In germline, CDR1 is MNHNS, CDR2 SASEGT. CDR3 bases: TGTGCCAGCAGTGAAAGAGTGACAGGGAGAGGGCAGCCCCAGCATTTT. This encodes CASSERVTGRGQPQHF.

The V gene is TRBV20-1, the J gene TRBJ2-7; no reliable D call. The length of the CDR3 is 13 residues. V gave up 6 bases and J gave up 0 bases, with 12 bases separating them. Germline V gene sequence: CDR1 DFQATT, CDR2 SNEGSKA (reference sequence). CDR3 region: CSALDQYSYEQYF. CDR3 nucleotide sequence: TGCAGTGCCCTCGACCAATACTCCTACGAGCAGTACTTC.

On this clonotype itself: No conserved phenylalanine or tryptophan is present at the end of the CDR3, so a read error is the likely explanation. The chain recombines TRBV12-3 or TRBV12-4 with TRBJ2-7; either TRBD1 or TRBD2 may fit D (6 bases each). CDR3 size: 14 residues. V lost 1 base and J lost 6, with 13 bases in between. In DNA form, the CDR3 reads TGTGCCAGCAGTTTAGTTGGAGGGGGACTCGAGCAGTACTTA. Its translation: CASSLVGGGLEQYL.

This clonotype was counted between two and nine times. The gene calls are TRBV12-3 or TRBV12-4 and TRBJ2-1; perhaps TRBD2 as D (6 bases). The CDR3 runs 14 residues. V was shortened by 5 bases and J by 4 bases, with 12 bases between the two germline ends. The DNA for the CDR3 is TGTGCCAGCAGTGGAGGGGTGTTATACAATGAGCAGTTCTTC. This encodes CASSGGVLYNEQFF.

This clonotype was counted only a few times. The CDR3 loop is CASSVNMDEQYF. DNA for the CDR3: TGCGCCAGCAGCGTCAACATGGACGAGCAGTACTTC. The chain carries TRBV5-1 and TRBJ2-7; no clear D. The germline gives CDR1 SGHRS, CDR2 YFSETQ. The CDR3 contains 12 residues. The V gene lost 4 bases and the J gene lost 5 bases, with 10 bases spanning the gap.

This clonotype appeared many times. This chain connects TRBV12-3 or TRBV12-4 to TRBJ1-4; 9 nucleotides line up with TRBD1. The V gene end was trimmed by 6 bases and the J gene end by 10 bases; junction bases not matched to a gene: 9. CDR3 size: 14 residues. CDR3 loop: CASSSGQGFGKLFF. In DNA, the CDR3 is TGTGCCAGCAGCTCGGGACAGGGTTTTGGAAAACTGTTTTTT.

The rearrangement joins TRBV12-3 or TRBV12-4 to TRBJ1-2; D gene ambiguous. Trimming pared 3 bases from V and 7 bases from J, leaving 18 bases between. CDR3 length: 15 amino acids. In DNA form, the CDR3 reads TGTGCCAGCAGTTTCTCTATTCAGGAGGAGACTGGCTACACCTTC. Translation: CASSFSIQEETGYTF.

The chain joins TRBV4-1 to TRBJ1-2; D uncertain. This CDR3 spans 14 amino acids. CDR1 and CDR2 from the germline V gene are MGHRA and YSYEKL. Trimming removed 0 bases from V and 3 bases from J, with 8 bases in between. CDR3 region: CASSQERADYGYTF. The CDR3 DNA is TGCGCCAGCAGCCAAGAACGGGCAGACTATGGCTACACCTTC.

This chain joins TRBV4-1 and TRBJ1-4; D uncertain. V lost 0 bases and J lost 8, with 13 bases in between. There are 15 residues in the CDR3. The germline V gene encodes CDR1 MGHRA and CDR2 YSYEKL. The chain's CDR3 is CASSQEVQWEEKLFF. The CDR3 coding sequence is TGCGCCAGCAGCCAAGAGGTACAGTGGGAGGAAAAACTGTTTTTT.

On this clonotype itself: This may stem from a read error, because a much larger clone lies one nucleotide away. J is TRBJ2-7 and V is TRBV6-2 or TRBV6-3; D remains ambiguous. Trimming pared 6 bases from V and 3 bases from J, leaving 6 bases between. CDR3 length equals 11 residues. Germline V CDR1 and CDR2: MNHEY, SVGEGT. CDR3 sequence: CASRGFYEQYF. CDR3 coding DNA: TGTGCCAGCAGGGGGTTCTACGAGCAGTACTTC.

J is TRBJ2-2 and V is TRBV6-1; 8 bases align to TRBD1. V was pared by 3 bases and J by 5 bases, with 8 bases of the junction left unmatched. Germline values: CDR1 MNHNS, CDR2 SASEGT. This CDR3 contains 16 residues. The CDR3, as DNA: TGTGCCAGCAGTGACAGGGGGCATCGACGGACCGGGGAGCTGTTTTTT. Residues: CASSDRGHRRTGELFF.